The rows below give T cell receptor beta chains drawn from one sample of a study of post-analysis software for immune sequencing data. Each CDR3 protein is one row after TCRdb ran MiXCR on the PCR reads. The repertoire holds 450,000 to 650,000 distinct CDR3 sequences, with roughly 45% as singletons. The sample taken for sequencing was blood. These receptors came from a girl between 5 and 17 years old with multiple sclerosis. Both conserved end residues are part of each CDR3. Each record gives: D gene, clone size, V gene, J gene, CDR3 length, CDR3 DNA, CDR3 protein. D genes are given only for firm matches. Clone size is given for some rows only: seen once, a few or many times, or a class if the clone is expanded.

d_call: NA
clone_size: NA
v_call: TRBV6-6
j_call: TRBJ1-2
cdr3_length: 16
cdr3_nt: TGTGCCAGCAGTTACTCCGGGGTAGGCAGGGAGGAGGGCTACACCTTC
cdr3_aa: CASSYSGVGREEGYTF

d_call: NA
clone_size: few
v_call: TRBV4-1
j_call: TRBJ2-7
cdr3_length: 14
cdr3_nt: TGCGCCAGCAGCCCCTCCGGTGCCCCCAGCGAGCAGTACTTC
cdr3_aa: CASSPSGAPSEQYF

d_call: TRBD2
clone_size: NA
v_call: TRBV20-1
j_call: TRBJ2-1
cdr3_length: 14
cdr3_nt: TGCAGTGCTAGATCGCCGGGGGGCTACAATGAGCAGTTCTTC
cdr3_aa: CSARSPGGYNEQFF

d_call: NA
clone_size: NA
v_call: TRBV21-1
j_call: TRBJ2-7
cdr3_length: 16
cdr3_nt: TGTGCCAGCAGCAATCGGGAGGGGGCGCCAGTCAACGAGCAGTACTTC
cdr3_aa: CASSNREGAPVNEQYF

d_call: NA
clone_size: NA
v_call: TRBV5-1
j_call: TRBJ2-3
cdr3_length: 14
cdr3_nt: TGCGCCAGCAGCACAGACCCCGGGACAGATACGCAGTATTTT
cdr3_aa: CASSTDPGTDTQYF

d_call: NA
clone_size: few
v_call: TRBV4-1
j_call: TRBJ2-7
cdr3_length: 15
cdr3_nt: TGCGCCAGCAGCCAAGTTAGCAGCGAAGCCTACGAGCAGTACTTC
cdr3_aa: CASSQVSSEAYEQYF

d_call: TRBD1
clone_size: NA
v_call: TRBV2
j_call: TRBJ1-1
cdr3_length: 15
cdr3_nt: TGTGCCAGCAGTCAGACCACAGGGGTAGGGACTGAAGCTTTCTTT
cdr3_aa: CASSQTTGVGTEAFF

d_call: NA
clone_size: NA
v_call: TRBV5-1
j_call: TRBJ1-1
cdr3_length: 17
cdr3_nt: TGCGCCAGCAGCGGACTAGAAACGGGGGGGATGAACACTGAAGCTTTCTTT
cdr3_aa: CASSGLETGGMNTEAFF

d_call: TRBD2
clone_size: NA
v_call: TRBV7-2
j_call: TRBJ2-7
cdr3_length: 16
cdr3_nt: TGTGCCAGCAGCTCGGGACCGGGACTAGTTTTCTACGAGCAGTACTTC
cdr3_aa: CASSSGPGLVFYEQYF

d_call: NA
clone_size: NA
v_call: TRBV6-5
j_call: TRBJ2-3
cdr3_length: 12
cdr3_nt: TGTGCCAGCAGTAGATTAGGAGATACGCAGTATTTT
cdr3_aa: CASSRLGDTQYF

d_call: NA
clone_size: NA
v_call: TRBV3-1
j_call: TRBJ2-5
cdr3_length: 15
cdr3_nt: TGTGCCAGCAGCCAAGATCCAGACATCCAAGAGACCCAGTACTTC
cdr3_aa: CASSQDPDIQETQYF

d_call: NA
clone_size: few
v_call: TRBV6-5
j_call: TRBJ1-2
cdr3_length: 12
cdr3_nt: TGTGCCAGCAGTTACCGGGGTGGAGGCTACACCTTC
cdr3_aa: CASSYRGGGYTF

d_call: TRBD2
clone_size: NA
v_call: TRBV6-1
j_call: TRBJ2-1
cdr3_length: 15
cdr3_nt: TGTGCCAGCAGTGAGGCTAGCGGGGGGATCGATGAGCAGTTCTTC
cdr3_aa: CASSEASGGIDEQFF

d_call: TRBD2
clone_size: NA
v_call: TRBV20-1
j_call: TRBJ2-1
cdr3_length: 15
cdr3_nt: TGCAGTGCTATAGGTGGGACTAGCGGCCACAATGAGCAGTTCTTC
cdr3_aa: CSAIGGTSGHNEQFF

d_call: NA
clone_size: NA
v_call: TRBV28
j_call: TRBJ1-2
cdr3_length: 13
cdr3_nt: TGTGCCAGCAGTTTACCTCCTAATAATGGCTACACCTTC
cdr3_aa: CASSLPPNNGYTF

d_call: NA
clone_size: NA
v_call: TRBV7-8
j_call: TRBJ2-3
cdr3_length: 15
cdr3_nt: TGTGCCAGCAGCTTATACGGGAGTAGGGCAGATACGCAGTATTTT
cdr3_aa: CASSLYGSRADTQYF

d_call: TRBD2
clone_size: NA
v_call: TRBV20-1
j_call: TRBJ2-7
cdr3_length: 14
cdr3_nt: TGCAGTGTGACGGGACTAGCGGGCTCCTACGAGCAGTACTTC
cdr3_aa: CSVTGLAGSYEQYF

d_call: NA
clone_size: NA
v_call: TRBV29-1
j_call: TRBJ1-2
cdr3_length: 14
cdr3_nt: TGCAGCGTTAAAAGACAGACGACTAACTATGGCTACACCTTC
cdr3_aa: CSVKRQTTNYGYTF

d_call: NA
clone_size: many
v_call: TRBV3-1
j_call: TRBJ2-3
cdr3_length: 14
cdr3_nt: TGTGCCAGCAGCCAAGAGCCCGGCACAGATACGCAGTATTTT
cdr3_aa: CASSQEPGTDTQYF

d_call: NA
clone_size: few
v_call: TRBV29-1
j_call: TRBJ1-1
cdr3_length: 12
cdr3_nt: TGCAGCGTTGCCACAGGGCCCACTGAAGCTTTCTTT
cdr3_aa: CSVATGPTEAFF

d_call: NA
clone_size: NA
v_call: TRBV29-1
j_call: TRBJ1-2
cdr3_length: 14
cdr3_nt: TGCAGCGTTGAAGAGACAGCGAGGATCTATGGCTACACCTTC
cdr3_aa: CSVEETARIYGYTF

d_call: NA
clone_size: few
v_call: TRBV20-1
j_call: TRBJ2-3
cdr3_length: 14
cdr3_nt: TGCAGTGCTAGACCACCCACTAGGACAGATACGCAGTATTTT
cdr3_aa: CSARPPTRTDTQYF

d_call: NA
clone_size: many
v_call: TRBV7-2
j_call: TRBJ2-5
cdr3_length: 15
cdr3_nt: TGTGCCAGCAGCAACACGCAGGAACTCCAAGAGACCCAGTACTTC
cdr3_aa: CASSNTQELQETQYF

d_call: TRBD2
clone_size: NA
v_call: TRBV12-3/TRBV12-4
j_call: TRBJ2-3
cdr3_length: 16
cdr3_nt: TGTGCCAGCAATCGCAGGCTAGCGGGAGGAACAGATACGCAGTATTTT
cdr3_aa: CASNRRLAGGTDTQYF

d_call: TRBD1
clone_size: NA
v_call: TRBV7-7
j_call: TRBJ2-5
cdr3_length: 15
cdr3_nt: TGTGCCAGCAGCTTAGGTGGGACAGTCCAAGAGACCCAGTACTTC
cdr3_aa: CASSLGGTVQETQYF

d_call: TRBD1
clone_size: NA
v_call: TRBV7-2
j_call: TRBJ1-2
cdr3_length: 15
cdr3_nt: TGTGCCAGCAGCTTTCCCGGGACAGCTGACTATGGCTACACCTTC
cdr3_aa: CASSFPGTADYGYTF

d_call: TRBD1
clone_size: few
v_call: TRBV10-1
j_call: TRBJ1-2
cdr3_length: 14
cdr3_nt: TGCGCCAGCAGTTTCGGACAGGTTAACTATGGCTACACCTTC
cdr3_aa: CASSFGQVNYGYTF

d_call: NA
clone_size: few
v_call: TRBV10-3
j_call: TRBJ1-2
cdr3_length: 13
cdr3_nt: TGTGCCATCAGTGACCCACAGGGACCAGTGTACACCTTC
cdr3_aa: CAISDPQGPVYTF

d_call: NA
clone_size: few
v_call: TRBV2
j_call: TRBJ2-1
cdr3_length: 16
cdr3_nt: TGTGCCAGCAGTCCGGACTTCACGAGCTCCTACAATGAGCAGTTCTTC
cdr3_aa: CASSPDFTSSYNEQFF

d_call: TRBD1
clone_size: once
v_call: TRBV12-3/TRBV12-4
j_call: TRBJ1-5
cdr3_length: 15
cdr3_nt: TGTGCCAGCAGTACCAGGGACAGGGGGGATCAGCCCCAGCATTTT
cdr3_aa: CASSTRDRGDQPQHF

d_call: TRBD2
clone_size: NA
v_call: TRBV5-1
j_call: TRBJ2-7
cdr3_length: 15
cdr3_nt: TGCGCCAGCAGCTCCACCCTAGCGGGAGCAGACGAGCAGTACTTC
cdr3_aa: CASSSTLAGADEQYF

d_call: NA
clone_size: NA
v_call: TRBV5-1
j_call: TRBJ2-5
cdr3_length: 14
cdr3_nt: TGCGCCAGCAGCTTGGGATGGGCTGGGGAGACCCAGTACTTC
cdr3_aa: CASSLGWAGETQYF

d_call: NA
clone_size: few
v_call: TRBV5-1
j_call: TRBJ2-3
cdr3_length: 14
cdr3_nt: TGCGCCAGCAGCGCCGACAGTCGCACAGATACGCAGTATTTT
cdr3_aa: CASSADSRTDTQYF

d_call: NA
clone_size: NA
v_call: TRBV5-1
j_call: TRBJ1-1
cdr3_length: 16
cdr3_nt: TGCGCCAGCAGCTTGGGGGAAGGTCCCCCGAAGACTGAAGCTTTCTTT
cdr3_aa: CASSLGEGPPKTEAFF

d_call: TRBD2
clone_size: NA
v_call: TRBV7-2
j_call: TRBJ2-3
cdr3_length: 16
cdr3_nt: TGTGCCAGCAGCCGGAGGACTAGCGGGGATCCAGATACGCAGTATTTT
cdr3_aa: CASSRRTSGDPDTQYF

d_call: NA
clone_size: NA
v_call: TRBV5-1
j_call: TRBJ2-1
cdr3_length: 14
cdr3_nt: TGCGCCAGCAGCTTGGTTGATAGCGGAGAGACCCAGTTCTTC
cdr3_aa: CASSLVDSGETQFF

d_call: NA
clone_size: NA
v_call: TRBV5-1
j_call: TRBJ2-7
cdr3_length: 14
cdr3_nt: TGCGCCAGCAGCCCCCGGGACGGCTATAACGAGCAGTACTTC
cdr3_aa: CASSPRDGYNEQYF

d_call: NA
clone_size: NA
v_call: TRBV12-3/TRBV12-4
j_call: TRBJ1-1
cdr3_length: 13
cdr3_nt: TGTGCCAGCAGTCTCCTTCAGAACACTGAAGCTTTCTTT
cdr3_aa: CASSLLQNTEAFF

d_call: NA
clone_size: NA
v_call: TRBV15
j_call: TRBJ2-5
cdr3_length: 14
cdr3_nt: TGTGCCACCAGCACCCTAGCGGACAGGGAGACCCAGTACTTC
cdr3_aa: CATSTLADRETQYF

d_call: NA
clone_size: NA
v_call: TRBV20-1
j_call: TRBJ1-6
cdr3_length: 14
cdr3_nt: TGCAGTGCATCCCCAGGACAGAGGAATTCACCCCTCCACTTT
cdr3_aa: CSASPGQRNSPLHF

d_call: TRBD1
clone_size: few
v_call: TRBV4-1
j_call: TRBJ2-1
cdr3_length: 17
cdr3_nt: TGCGCCAGCAGTCAAGGGGGCAGGGGTGGGCTCACAATGCAGCAGTTCTTC
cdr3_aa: CASSQGGRGGLTMQQFF

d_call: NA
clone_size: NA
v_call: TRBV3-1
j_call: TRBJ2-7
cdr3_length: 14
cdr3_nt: TGTGCCAGCAGCCAAGATCTCGGGGGCTACGAGCAGTACTTC
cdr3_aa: CASSQDLGGYEQYF

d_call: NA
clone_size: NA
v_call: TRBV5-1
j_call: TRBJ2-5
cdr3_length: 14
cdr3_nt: TGCGCCAGCAGCTTGGCCGTACCTCAAGAGACCCAGTACTTC
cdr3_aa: CASSLAVPQETQYF

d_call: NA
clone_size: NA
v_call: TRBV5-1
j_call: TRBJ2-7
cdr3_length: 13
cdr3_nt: TGCGCCAGCAGCTTGTCGACAGGCTACGAGCAGTACTTC
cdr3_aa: CASSLSTGYEQYF

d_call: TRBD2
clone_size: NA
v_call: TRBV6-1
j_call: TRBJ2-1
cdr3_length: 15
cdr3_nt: TGTGCCACTGGGACTAGCGGGGATTTAAGGAATGATCAGTTCTTC
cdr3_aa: CATGTSGDLRNDQFF

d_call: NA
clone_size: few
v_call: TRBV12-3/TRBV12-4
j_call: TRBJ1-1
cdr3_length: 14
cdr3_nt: TGTGCCAGCAGCCGGCCCGATGGGAACACTGAAGCTTTCTTT
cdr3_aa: CASSRPDGNTEAFF

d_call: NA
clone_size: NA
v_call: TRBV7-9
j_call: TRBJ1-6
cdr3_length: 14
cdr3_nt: TGTGCCAGCAGCTTAGTGGCAGGGTCATCACCCCTCCACTTT
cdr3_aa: CASSLVAGSSPLHF

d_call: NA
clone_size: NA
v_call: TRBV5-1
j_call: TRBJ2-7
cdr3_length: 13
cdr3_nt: TGCGCCAGCAGCTTGGGTGACAACTACGAGCAGTACTTC
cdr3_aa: CASSLGDNYEQYF

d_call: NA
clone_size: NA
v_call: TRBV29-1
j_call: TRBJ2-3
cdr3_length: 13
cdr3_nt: TGCAGCGGTGACGTTACTAGCACAGATACGCAGTATTTT
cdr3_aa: CSGDVTSTDTQYF

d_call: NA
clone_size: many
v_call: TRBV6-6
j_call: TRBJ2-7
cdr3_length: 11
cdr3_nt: TGTGCCAGCAGTTACTCGGTCGAGCAGTACTTC
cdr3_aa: CASSYSVEQYF

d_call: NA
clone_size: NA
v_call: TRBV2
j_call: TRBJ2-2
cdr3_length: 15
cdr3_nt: TGTGCCAGCAGTGGCGGGACTTCGAACACCGGGGAGCTGTTTTTT
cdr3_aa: CASSGGTSNTGELFF

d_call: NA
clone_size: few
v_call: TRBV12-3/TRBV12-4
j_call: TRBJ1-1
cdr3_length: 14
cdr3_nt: TGTGCCAGCAGTTTAGAGGGGAGAAACACTGAAGCTTTCTTT
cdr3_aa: CASSLEGRNTEAFF

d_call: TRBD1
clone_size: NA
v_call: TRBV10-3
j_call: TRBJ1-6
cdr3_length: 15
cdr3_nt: TGTGCCATCGGCCTAGGACAGGCCGGGAATTCACCCCTCCACTTT
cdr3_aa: CAIGLGQAGNSPLHF

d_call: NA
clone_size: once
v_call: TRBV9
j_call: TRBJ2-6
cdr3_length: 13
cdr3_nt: TGTGCCAGCAGGAACACAGGGGCCAACGTCCTGACTTTC
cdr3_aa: CASRNTGANVLTF

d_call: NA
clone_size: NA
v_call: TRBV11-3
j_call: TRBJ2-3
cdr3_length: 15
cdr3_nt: TGTGCCAGCAGCAAAGACCCGGCCTTCACAGATACGCAGTATTTT
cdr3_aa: CASSKDPAFTDTQYF

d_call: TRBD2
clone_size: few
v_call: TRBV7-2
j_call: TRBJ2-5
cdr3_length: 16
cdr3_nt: TGTGCCAGCAGCTTAGTAGGCGGGGGGGCCGGGGAGACCCAGTACTTC
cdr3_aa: CASSLVGGGAGETQYF

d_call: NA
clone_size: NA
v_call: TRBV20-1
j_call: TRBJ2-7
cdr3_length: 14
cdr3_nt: TGCAGTGCTGGCAAGGAGGGGGACCCCTACGAGCAGTACTTC
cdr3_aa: CSAGKEGDPYEQYF